This T cell receptor (beta chain) was recovered during a study of cytomegalovirus exposure and HLA in healthy donors. Researchers ran the PCR with 60 Vbeta and 13 Jbeta primers. The protocol was immunoSEQ multiplex PCR, while the TCRdb copy is restricted to in-frame clones and leaves out a portion. The sample holds about 110,000 clones, 80% to 85% seen once. General study points: DRB1 showed the most TCR associations and HLA-C the fewest in a later analysis, as rates varied by HLA locus. Most TCR beta V segments were productive about 87% or about 30% of the time in an earlier analysis. Later analysis identified some 16,000 TCR beta sequences associated with HLA alleles, using a false discovery rate threshold of 0.05.

V shed 5 bases and J 7 bases; nucleotides not matched to a gene: 9. Germline CDR1 and CDR2: MNHEY and SVGAGI. CDR3 length: 15 amino acids. Of note for this clone: Its antigen is unknown.

The J gene is TRBJ2-1, the V gene TRBV6-5; 9 nucleotides match TRBD1. The clonotype was recovered from a woman aged 25 to 45 in good health and CMV-seronegative. The source material was PBMCs. For the CDR3, the DNA is TGTGCCAGCAGTCCTCCGGGACAGGGCATGAATGAGCAGTTCTTC. Its translation: CASSPPGQGMNEQFF.